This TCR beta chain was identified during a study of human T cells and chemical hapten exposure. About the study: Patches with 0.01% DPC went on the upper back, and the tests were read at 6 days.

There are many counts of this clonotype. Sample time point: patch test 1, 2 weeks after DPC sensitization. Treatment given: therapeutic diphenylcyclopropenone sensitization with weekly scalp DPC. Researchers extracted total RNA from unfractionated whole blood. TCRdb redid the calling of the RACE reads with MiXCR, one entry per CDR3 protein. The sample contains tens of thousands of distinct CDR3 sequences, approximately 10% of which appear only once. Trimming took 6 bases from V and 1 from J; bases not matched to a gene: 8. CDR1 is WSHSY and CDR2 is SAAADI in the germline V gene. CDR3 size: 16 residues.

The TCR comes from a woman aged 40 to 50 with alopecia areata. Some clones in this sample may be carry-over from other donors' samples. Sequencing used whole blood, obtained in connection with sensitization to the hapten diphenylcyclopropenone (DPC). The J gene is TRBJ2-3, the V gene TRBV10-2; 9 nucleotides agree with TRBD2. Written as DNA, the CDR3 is TGCGCCAGCAGGGCACATGAGCGGGGGGGCACAGATACGCAGTATTTT. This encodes CASRAHERGGTDTQYF.